A selection of T cell receptor beta chains follows, all from one sample in a study of blood T cell repertoires in COVID-19. Clones were sequenced by immunoSEQ multiplex PCR, and TCRdb holds only the in-frame ones, with some missing. Of about 240,000 clones in the sample, 70% to 90% were seen once. The sequenced material came from peripheral blood. Source of these receptors: a woman aged 55-69 years with active or convalescent COVID-19. CDR3s include the opening cysteine and the closing phenylalanine or tryptophan. The D gene is left open where the match is weak. Some rows have no size entry. The others give once, few or many, or a class for an expanded clone.

v_gene	abundance	j_gene	d_gene	CDR3nt	CDR3aa
TRBV5-1	-	TRBJ1-3	-	TGCGCCAGCAGACGGAATCCAGGGCGCTCTGGAAACACCATATATTTT	CASRRNPGRSGNTIYF
TRBV28	-	TRBJ1-2	-	TGTGCCAGCACCCCTGGAGCGGACTATGGCTACACCTTC	CASTPGADYGYTF
TRBV5-4	few	TRBJ2-5	TRBD1	TGTGCCAGCAGCTTGGGGGGACAGGGGCCCGGAGAGACCCAGTACTTC	CASSLGGQGPGETQYF
TRBV29-1	-	TRBJ2-7	TRBD1	TGCAGCGCCACCCCACGGGGGACAGGGCACGAGCAGTACTTC	CSATPRGTGHEQYF
TRBV30	-	TRBJ1-2	-	TGTGCCTGGAGTGTGAGTAACTATGGCTACACCTTC	CAWSVSNYGYTF
TRBV11-2	-	TRBJ1-2	-	TGTGCCAGCGGCGAGACAGGAACGATTGCTGGCTACACCTTC	CASGETGTIAGYTF
TRBV5-1	-	TRBJ2-5	TRBD1	TGCGCCAGCAGCCCTGACAGGGTCGAGACCCAGTACTTC	CASSPDRVETQYF
TRBV4-1	-	TRBJ1-6	-	TGCGCCAGCAGCCAAGGGGAGTTGCGTAATTCACCCCTCCACTTT	CASSQGELRNSPLHF
TRBV20-1	once	TRBJ2-1	-	TGCAGTGCTAGACTTCGGGGTGAGCAGTTCTTC	CSARLRGEQFF
TRBV3-1/TRBV3-2	-	TRBJ2-5	TRBD2	TGTGCCAGCAGCCAGGCGGGGGGGCAAGAGACCCAGTACTTC	CASSQAGGQETQYF
TRBV2	-	TRBJ2-2	TRBD2	TGTGCCATAGGACTAGCGGGAGACTCGAACACCGGGGAGCTGTTTTTT	CAIGLAGDSNTGELFF
TRBV7-8	-	TRBJ1-5	TRBD1	TGTGCCAGCAGCACCGGACAGGGGGACTCCAATCAGCCCCAGCATTTT	CASSTGQGDSNQPQHF
TRBV9	few	TRBJ2-1	TRBD2	TGTGCCAGCAGCGCCCCCAGTCCCGCGGGAGTGACTGAGCAGTTCTTC	CASSAPSPAGVTEQFF
TRBV6-6	-	TRBJ1-2	-	TGTGCCAGCAGTTATGACGGGACTGGAGGCTACACCTTC	CASSYDGTGGYTF
TRBV29-1	-	TRBJ1-4	-	TGCAGCGTTGAGTTTCTTGAGGTTAATGAAAAACTGTTTTTT	CSVEFLEVNEKLFF
TRBV2	few	TRBJ2-2	-	TGTGCCAGCAGGGGGACAACGAACACCGGGGAGCTGTTTTTT	CASRGTTNTGELFF
TRBV7-9	-	TRBJ1-2	TRBD1	TGTGCCAGCAGCTCGGGACAGGGGTACTATGGCTACACCTTC	CASSSGQGYYGYTF
TRBV5-4	-	TRBJ1-2	-	TGTGCCAGCAGCTTGGGATGGCAGATACGTACTAACTATGGCTACACCTTC	CASSLGWQIRTNYGYTF
TRBV5-4	-	TRBJ1-4	-	TGTGCCAGCAGCTTGGACCCCCAGGCAATTCAGTTTTTT	CASSLDPQAIQFF
TRBV6-1	-	TRBJ2-1	TRBD2	TGTGCCAGCAGTGAATTGCGACTAGCGGGGCAATTCTTC	CASSELRLAGQFF
TRBV7-9	-	TRBJ1-2	TRBD1	TGTGCCAGCAGCCAACTGTATAGGGACAGGGAGAGGGCTGGCTACACCTTC	CASSQLYRDRERAGYTF
TRBV2	-	TRBJ2-5	TRBD1	TGTGCCAGCAGTGCCGACAGGGGGAGAGAGACCCAGTACTTC	CASSADRGRETQYF
TRBV3-1/TRBV3-2	once	TRBJ2-7	TRBD2	TGTGCCAGCAGCCAAGATTTGAGGGAGCGGGAGTTGGGAGAGCAGTACTTC	CASSQDLRERELGEQYF
TRBV4-1	few	TRBJ2-5	TRBD2	TGCGCCAGCAGCCGCTGGGGAAGCGGGGGTTACCAAGAGACCCAGTACTTC	CASSRWGSGGYQETQYF
TRBV6-6	-	TRBJ2-5	TRBD1	TGTGCCAGCAGTTACGACGACAGGGGGGGCGAGACCCAGTACTTC	CASSYDDRGGETQYF
TRBV7-8	-	TRBJ1-3	-	TGTGCCAGCAGGGATTTGGAGGTCGGAAACACCATATATTTT	CASRDLEVGNTIYF
TRBV5-1	-	TRBJ2-3	TRBD2	TGCGCCAGCAGCCAGGGACTACCATCCACAGATACGCAGTATTTT	CASSQGLPSTDTQYF
TRBV6-5	-	TRBJ2-3	-	TGTGCCAGCAGTAGACCAGATAGTGGAGCGCAGTATTTT	CASSRPDSGAQYF
TRBV3-1/TRBV3-2	few	TRBJ2-7	TRBD1	TGTGCCAGCAGCCCACAGGGGGCGAGCGGCTCCTACGAGCAGTACTTC	CASSPQGASGSYEQYF
TRBV15	-	TRBJ1-2	TRBD1	TGTGCCACCAGTCCTCGACAGGGTGGCTATGGCTACACCTTC	CATSPRQGGYGYTF
TRBV7-8	-	TRBJ1-2	-	TGTGCCAGCAGCTTACCCTGGGAGGCAGGCCTTGGCTATGGCTACACCTTC	CASSLPWEAGLGYGYTF